This T cell receptor beta chain was retrieved from a study of blood T cell repertoires in COVID-19. In the study overall: Donors in the United States, Italy and Spain gave samples during acute or convalescent COVID-19. PBMCs, B-cell-depleted T cells, or T cells provided the cDNA or gDNA that made up the material.

Trimming took 5 bases from V and 7 from J, leaving 15 bases between them. Germline V gives CDR1 SGHVS, CDR2 FNYEAQ. This CDR3 spans 14 amino acids. As handled by the study authors: Counts of nucleated cells, estimated from reference gene primer amplification, were obtained. The protocol was immunoSEQ multiplex PCR, while the TCRdb copy is restricted to in-frame clones and leaves out a portion. V, J and clone size are taken as reported in that table, and D and trimming were inferred from the DNA itself. The sample consists of 330,000 or so clones, roughly nine tenths of them appearing once. Enrolment of Seattle patients took place during active infection, and they were followed longitudinally.

The sample consisted of peripheral blood. This sequence was found in an older woman with COVID-19, enrolled during active disease. The J gene is TRBJ2-1, the V gene TRBV7-6; D might be TRBD2 (5 bases). CDR3 DNA: TGTGCCAGCAGCCAAAGTCCGGGATGGAATGAGCAGTTCTTC. This gives the protein CASSQSPGWNEQFF.